Presented here are 6 T cell receptor beta chains from one specimen sequenced in a study of cytomegalovirus exposure and HLA in healthy donors. TCRdb's table, derived via immunoSEQ multiplex PCR, lists solely in-frame clones and lacks some. The repertoire includes tens of thousands of clones, 95% to 98% of them detected once, and roughly 0.78% sits in the top ten. Input material: PBMCs. These receptors all stem from a man aged 18 to 35 in good health and CMV-seronegative.

This clone was counted once. The chain employs TRBV19 and TRBJ2-3; D is perhaps TRBD2 (5 bases). V lost 5 bases and J lost 4, with 7 bases in between. Per germline, CDR1 LNHDA and CDR2 SQIVND (reference sequence). The CDR3 runs 12 residues. This CDR3 is CASSRGPDTQYF. DNA for the CDR3: TGTGCCAGTAGTCGAGGGCCAGATACGCAGTATTTT.

This chain uses TRBV19 with TRBJ1-1; maybe TRBD1 (5 bases). The germline V gene encodes CDR1 LNHDA and CDR2 SQIVND (reference sequence). The germline V and J ends were trimmed by 3 bases and 1 base, with 12 bases remaining between them. This CDR3 comprises 15 residues. CDR3 protein: CASSIGGAGNTEAFF. The CDR3 bases are TGTGCCAGTAGTATTGGAGGGGCTGGGAACACTGAAGCTTTCTTT.

The gene calls are TRBV7-9 and TRBJ2-3, with D maybe TRBD1 (6 bases). The CDR3 spans 14 residues. V lost 7 bases and J 1 base, leaving 12 bases between the germline ends. Germline CDR1 and CDR2: SEHNR and FQNEAQ (reference sequence). The CDR3 loop is CASIQSGGTDTQYF. The CDR3 DNA is TGTGCCAGCATCCAATCAGGGGGCACAGATACGCAGTATTTT. The full variable domain, with the rest looked up from reference TRBV7-9 and TRBJ2-3, is DTGVSQNPRHKITKRGQNVTFRCDPISEHNRLYWYRQTLGQGPEFLTYFQNEAQLEKSRLLSDRFSAERPKGSFSTLEIQRTEQGDSAMYLCASIQSGGTDTQYFGPGTRLTVL.

CDR3 coding DNA: TGCAGCGCCGCCAAGGAAACGACGGCGGATTACTATGGCTACACCTTC. This sequence encodes CSAAKETTADYYGYTF. The genes are TRBV29-1 and TRBJ1-2; no clear D gene. The CDR3 contains 16 residues. Germline V lookup: CDR1 SQVTM, CDR2 ANQGSEA. The ends were cut back, 7 bases at V and 3 bases at J, with 24 bases in the middle.

The chain links TRBV4-3 to TRBJ2-1; 9 bases map to TRBD2. With V trimmed by 4 bases and J by 5 bases, 3 bases remained unmatched. The CDR3 totals 14 residues. Germline V gene sequence: CDR1 LGHNA, CDR2 YSLEER. CDR3 in amino acids: CASSPSGTHNEQFF. As DNA, the CDR3 is TGCGCCAGCAGCCCTAGCGGGACCCACAATGAGCAGTTCTTC.

This clone is a singleton in its sample. V is TRBV7-2 and J is TRBJ1-5; the D is unclear. V was pared by 6 bases and J by 4 bases, with 16 bases between. The CDR3 is 15 residues long. The germline V gene encodes CDR1 SGHTA and CDR2 FQGNSA. The CDR3 DNA reads TGTGCCAGCAGTCCGACCGCACTACGAAATCAGCCCCAGCATTTT. Amino acid sequence: CASSPTALRNQPQHF.